This T cell receptor (beta chain) originates from a study of Graves' ophthalmopathy and Graves' hyperthyroidism. Ten or more counts support this clonotype. CDR1 is SNHLY, CDR2 FYNNEI, per germline. The CDR3 is 15 amino acids. V gave up 5 bases and J gave up 3 bases, with 13 bases separating them. RNA transcripts served as template for amplifying TCR beta CDR3 sequences. Investigators did first-round RT-PCR with HTBI primers, then second-round multiplex PCR. TCRdb used MiXCR to reprocess the multiplex PCR reads, holding one entry per CDR3 protein. The table lists more than 550,000 distinct CDR3 sequences, 35% to 45% of them singletons.

The sample comprised peripheral blood. The receptor was derived from an adult man with Graves' ophthalmopathy. The chain carries TRBV2 and TRBJ2-2; D remains ambiguous. As DNA, the CDR3 is TGTGCCAGCAGTACCACCCACTCTTACACCGGGGAGCTGTTTTTT. It encodes CASSTTHSYTGELFF.